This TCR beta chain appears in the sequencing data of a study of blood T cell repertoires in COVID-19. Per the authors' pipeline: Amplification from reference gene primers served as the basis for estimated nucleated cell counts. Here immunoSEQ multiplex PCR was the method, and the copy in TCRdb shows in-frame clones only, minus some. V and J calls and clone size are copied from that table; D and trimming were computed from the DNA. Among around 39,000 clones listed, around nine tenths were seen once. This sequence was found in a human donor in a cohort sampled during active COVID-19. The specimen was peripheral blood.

DNA of the CDR3: TGTGCCAGCAGCTTGTACCCGGGACTAGCGCTAGAGCAGTACTTC. Residues: CASSLYPGLALEQYF. V is TRBV7-9 and J is TRBJ2-7; 10 nucleotides match TRBD2. There are 15 residues in the CDR3. With V trimmed by 3 bases and J by 7 bases, 9 bases remained unmatched. From germline, CDR1 is SEHNR and CDR2 FQNEAQ (reference sequence).